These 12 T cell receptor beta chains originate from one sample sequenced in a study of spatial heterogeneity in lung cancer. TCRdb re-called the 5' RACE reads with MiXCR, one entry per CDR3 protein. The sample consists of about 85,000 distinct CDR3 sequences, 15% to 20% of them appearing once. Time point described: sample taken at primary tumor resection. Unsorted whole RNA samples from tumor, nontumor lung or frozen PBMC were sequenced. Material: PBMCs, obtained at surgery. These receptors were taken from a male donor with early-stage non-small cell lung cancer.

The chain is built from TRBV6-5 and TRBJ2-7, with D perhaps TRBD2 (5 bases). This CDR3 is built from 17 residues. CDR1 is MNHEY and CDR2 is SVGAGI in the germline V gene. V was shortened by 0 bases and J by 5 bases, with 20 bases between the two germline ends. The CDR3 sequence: CASSYSSSSPGLDEQYF. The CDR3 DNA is TGTGCCAGCAGTTACTCGTCATCCTCCCCGGGATTGGACGAGCAGTACTTC.

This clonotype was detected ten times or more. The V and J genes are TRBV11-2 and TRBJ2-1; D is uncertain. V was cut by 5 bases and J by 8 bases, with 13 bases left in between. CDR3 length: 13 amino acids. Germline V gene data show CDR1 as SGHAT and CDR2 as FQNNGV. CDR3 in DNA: TGTGCCAGCAGCACCAACCATGGAGATGAGCAGTTCTTC. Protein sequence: CASSTNHGDEQFF.

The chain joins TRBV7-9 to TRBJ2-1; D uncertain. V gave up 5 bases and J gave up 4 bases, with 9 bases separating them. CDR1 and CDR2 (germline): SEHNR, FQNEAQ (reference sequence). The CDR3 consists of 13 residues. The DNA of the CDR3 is TGTGCCAGCAGCGACGGCGCGTACAATGAGCAGTTCTTC. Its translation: CASSDGAYNEQFF.

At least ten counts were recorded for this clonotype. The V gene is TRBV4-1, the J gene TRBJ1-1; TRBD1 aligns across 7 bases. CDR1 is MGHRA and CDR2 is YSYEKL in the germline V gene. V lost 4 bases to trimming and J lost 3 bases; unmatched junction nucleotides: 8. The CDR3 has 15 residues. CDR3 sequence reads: CASSLGDRSDTEAFF. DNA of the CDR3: TGCGCCAGCAGCCTTGGGGACAGAAGCGACACTGAAGCTTTCTTT.

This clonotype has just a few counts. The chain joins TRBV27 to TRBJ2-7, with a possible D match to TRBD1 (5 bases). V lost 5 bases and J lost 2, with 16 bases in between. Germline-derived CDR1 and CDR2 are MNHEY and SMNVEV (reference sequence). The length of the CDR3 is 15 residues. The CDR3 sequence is CASSTSRPGPYEQYF. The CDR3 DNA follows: TGTGCCAGCAGTACCTCGAGACCAGGGCCCTACGAGCAGTACTTC.

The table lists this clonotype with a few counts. The CDR3 DNA is TGTGCCAGCAGCGCCGGCGGGGATCAGCCCCAGCATTTT. This codes for CASSAGGDQPQHF. The chain couples TRBV7-3 to TRBJ1-5; unclear D gene. The CDR3 spans 13 residues. The germline CDR1 and CDR2 sequences are SGHTA and FQGTGA. V lost 5 bases and J lost 5, with 10 bases in between.

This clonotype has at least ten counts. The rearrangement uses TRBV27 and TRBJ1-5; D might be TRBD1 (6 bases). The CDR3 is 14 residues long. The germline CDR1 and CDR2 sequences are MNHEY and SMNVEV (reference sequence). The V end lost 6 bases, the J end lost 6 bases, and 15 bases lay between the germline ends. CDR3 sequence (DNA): TGTGCCAGCAGCCCCGAGGGGGGGATTCAGCCCCAGCATTTT. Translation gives CASSPEGGIQPQHF.

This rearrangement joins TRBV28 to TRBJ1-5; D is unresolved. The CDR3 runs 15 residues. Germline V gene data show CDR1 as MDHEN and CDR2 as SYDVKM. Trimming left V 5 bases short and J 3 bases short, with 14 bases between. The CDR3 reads CASSPVGPDNQPQHF. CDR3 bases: TGTGCCAGCAGTCCCGTGGGCCCTGACAATCAGCCCCAGCATTTT.

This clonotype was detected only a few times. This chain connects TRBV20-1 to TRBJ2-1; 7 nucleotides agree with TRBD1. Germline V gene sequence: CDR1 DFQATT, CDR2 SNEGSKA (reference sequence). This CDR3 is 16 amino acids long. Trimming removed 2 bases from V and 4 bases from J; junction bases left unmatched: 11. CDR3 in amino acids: CSARPFDRELYNEQFF. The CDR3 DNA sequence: TGCAGTGCTAGACCCTTCGACAGGGAACTATACAATGAGCAGTTCTTC.

CDR3 region: CASSVVLSPGELFF. DNA for the CDR3: TGTGCCAGCAGCGTTGTTCTTAGCCCCGGGGAGCTGTTTTTT. The chain joins TRBV9 to TRBJ2-2; D unclear. Trimming took 2 bases from V and 6 from J, leaving 11 bases between them. CDR1 and CDR2 from the germline V gene are SGDLS and YYNGEE. The CDR3 runs to 14 residues.

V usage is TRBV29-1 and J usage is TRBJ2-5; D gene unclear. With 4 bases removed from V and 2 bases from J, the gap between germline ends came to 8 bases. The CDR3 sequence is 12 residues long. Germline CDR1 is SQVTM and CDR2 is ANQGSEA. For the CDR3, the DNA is TGCAGCGTTGCGGCGGTGCAAGAGACCCAGTACTTC. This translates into CSVAAVQETQYF.

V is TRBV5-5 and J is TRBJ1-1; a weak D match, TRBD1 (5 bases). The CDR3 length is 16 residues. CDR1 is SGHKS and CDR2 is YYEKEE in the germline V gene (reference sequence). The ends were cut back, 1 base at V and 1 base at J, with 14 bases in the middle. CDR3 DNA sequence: TGTGCCAGCAGCTTGAGATGGGGCGGAGGGAACACTGAAGCTTTCTTT. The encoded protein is CASSLRWGGGNTEAFF.